This T cell receptor (beta chain) emerged from a study of OX40 agonist ivuxolimab in advanced cancers. Across the whole study: Under the entry rules, prior anti-PD-1, anti-PD-L1 or anti-CTLA-4 therapy was allowed, and about 38% had some.

Any history of autoimmune disease or systemic immunosuppression disqualified patients. Study-level results: CD8+ T cells averaged more expanded clones than CD4+.

Germline CDR1 and CDR2: WNHNN and SYGVQD (reference sequence). The CDR3 consists of 15 residues. V was trimmed by 0 bases and J by 6 bases, leaving 15 bases between them. Profiled with immunoSEQ multiplex PCR; TCRdb holds only in-frame clones, not every one. Seen here are tens of thousands of clones, around four fifths observed once, and the top ten hold 1.5% to 2%. On this clone: What it binds is unknown.

The TCR comes from an adult with an advanced solid tumor such as melanoma, head and neck, liver or kidney cancer. Sample: CD4+ or CD8+ T cells sorted from blood, taken in a trial of the OX40 agonist ivuxolimab. J is TRBJ2-7 and V is TRBV10-1, with D perhaps matching TRBD1 or TRBD2 (6 bases each). For the CDR3, the DNA is TGCGCCAGCAGTGAGTCGGGGGGCGGATGGGGCGAGCAGTACTTC. It is translated as CASSESGGGWGEQYF.